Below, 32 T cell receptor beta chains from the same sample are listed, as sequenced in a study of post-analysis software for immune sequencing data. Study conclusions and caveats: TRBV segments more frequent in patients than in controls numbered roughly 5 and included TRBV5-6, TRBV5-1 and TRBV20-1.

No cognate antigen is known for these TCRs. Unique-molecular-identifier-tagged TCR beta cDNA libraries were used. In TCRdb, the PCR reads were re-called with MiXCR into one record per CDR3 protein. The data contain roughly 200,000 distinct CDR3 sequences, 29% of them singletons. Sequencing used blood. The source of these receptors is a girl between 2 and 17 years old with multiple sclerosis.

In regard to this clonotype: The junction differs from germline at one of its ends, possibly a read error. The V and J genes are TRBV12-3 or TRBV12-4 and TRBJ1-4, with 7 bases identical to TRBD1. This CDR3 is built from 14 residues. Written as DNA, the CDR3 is TGTGCCAGCAGTTCGGGACAGTCTAATGAAAAACGGTTTTTT. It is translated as CASSSGQSNEKRFF.

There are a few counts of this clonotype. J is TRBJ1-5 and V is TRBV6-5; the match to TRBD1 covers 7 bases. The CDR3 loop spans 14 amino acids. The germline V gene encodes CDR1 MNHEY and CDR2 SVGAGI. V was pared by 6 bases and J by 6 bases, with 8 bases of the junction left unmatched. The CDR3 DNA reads TGTGCCAGCAGCCCAGGACAGGTCGGTCAGCCCCAGCATTTT. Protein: CASSPGQVGQPQHF.

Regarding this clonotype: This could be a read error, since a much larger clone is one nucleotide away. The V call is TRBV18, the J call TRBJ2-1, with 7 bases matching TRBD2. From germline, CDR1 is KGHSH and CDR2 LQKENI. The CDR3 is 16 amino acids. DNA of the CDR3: TGTGCCAGCCCACCACTCTCCCGGCGGGAGCGCAATGAGCAGTTCTTC. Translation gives CASPPLSRRERNEQFF.

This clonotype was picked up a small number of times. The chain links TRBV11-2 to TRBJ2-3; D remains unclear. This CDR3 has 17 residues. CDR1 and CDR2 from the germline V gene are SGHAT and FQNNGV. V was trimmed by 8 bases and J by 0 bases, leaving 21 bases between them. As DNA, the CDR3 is TGTGCCAGCGCCATTCACCCAGGAAGTTCTAGCACAGATACGCAGTATTTT. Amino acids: CASAIHPGSSSTDTQYF.

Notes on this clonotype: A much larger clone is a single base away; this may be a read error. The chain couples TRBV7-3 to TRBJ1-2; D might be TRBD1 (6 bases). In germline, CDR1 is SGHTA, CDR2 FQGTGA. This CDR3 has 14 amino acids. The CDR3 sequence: CASSLTGTNYDYTF. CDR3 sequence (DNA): TGTGCCAGCAGCTTAACAGGGACAAACTATGACTACACCTTC.

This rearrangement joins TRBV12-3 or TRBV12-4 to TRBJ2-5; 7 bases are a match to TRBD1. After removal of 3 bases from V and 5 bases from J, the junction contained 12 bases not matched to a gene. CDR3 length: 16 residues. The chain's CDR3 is CASSFDGTEIGETQYF. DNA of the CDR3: TGTGCCAGCAGTTTCGACGGGACAGAGATAGGTGAGACCCAGTACTTC.

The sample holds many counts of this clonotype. The CDR3 region is CASSYSELGVYEQYF. Here the CDR3 DNA reads TGTGCCAGCAGTTACTCTGAGCTAGGGGTCTACGAGCAGTACTTC. This chain links TRBV6-5 with TRBJ2-7; D perhaps matches TRBD1 (5 bases). The CDR3 is made up of 15 amino acids. The V gene lost 0 bases and the J gene lost 3 bases, with 12 bases spanning the gap. Germline V gives CDR1 MNHEY, CDR2 SVGAGI.

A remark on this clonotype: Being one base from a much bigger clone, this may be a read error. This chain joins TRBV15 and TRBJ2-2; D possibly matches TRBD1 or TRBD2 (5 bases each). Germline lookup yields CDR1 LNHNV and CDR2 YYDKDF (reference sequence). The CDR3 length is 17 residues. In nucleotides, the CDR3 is TGTGCCACCAGCAGAGATCGTCCGCAGGGTGGGACCGGGGAGCGGTTTTTT. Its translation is CATSRDRPQGGTGERFF. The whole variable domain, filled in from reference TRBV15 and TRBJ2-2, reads DAMVIQNPRYQVTQFGKPVTLSCSQTLNHNVMYWYQQKSSQAPKLLFHYYDKDFNNEADTPDNFQSRRPNTSFCFLDIRSPGLGDTAMYLCATSRDRPQGGTGERFFGEGSRLTVL.

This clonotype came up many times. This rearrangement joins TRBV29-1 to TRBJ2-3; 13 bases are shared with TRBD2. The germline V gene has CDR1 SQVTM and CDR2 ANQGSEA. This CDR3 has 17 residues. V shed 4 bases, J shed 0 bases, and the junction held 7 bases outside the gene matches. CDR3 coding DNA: TGCAGCGTTGGGGGGACTAGCGGGGCAATTAGCACAGATACGCAGTATTTT. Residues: CSVGGTSGAISTDTQYF.

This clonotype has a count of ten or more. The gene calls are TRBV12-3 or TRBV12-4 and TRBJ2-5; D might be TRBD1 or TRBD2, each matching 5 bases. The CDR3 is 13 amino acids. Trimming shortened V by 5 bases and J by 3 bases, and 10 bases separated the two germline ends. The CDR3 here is CASSIEGKETQYF. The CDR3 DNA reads TGTGCCAGCAGTATTGAGGGGAAAGAGACCCAGTACTTC.

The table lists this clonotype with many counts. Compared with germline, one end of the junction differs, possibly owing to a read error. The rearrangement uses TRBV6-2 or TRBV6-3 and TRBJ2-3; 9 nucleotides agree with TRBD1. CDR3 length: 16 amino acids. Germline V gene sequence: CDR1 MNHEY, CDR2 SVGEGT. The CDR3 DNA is TGTACCAGCAGAGAGGACAGGGGCCATGGCACAGATACGCAGTATTTT. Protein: CTSREDRGHGTDTQYF.

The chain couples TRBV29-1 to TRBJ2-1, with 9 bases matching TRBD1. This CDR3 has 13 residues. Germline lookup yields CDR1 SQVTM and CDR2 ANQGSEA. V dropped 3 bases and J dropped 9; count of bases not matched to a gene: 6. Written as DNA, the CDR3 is TGCAGCGTTGACAGGGACAGGGACGTTGAGCAGTTCTTC. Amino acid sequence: CSVDRDRDVEQFF.

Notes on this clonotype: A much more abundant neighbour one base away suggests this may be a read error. The CDR3 spells CARRRTYEQYF. CDR3 sequence (DNA): TGTGCCCGCAGGAGGACCTACGAGCAGTACTTC. The chain joins TRBV28 to TRBJ2-4; possibly TRBD2 for D (5 bases). The J call may not be correct, given that the DNA end is closer to TRBJ2-7. Per germline, CDR1 MDHEN and CDR2 SYDVKM. The CDR3 is made up of 11 amino acids.

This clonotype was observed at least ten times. CDR3 sequence reads: CASSRPGTRANEQFF. CDR3 DNA sequence: TGTGCCAGCAGCCGCCCCGGGACTAGGGCCAATGAGCAGTTCTTC. The V call is TRBV12-3 or TRBV12-4, the J call TRBJ2-1, with 8 bases fitting TRBD2. The ends lost 6 bases at V and 6 bases at J; junction bases unmatched: 10. This CDR3 is 15 amino acids long.

The CDR3 nucleotides are TGCAGTGCAAACGAACCGTTTTTAGACGGCCAGTACTTC. Amino acids: CSANEPFLDGQYF. The chain links TRBV20-1 to TRBJ2-7, with D unresolved. V lost 6 bases and J 10 bases, leaving 22 bases between the germline ends. The germline V gene encodes CDR1 DFQATT and CDR2 SNEGSKA (reference sequence). The CDR3 length is 13 residues.

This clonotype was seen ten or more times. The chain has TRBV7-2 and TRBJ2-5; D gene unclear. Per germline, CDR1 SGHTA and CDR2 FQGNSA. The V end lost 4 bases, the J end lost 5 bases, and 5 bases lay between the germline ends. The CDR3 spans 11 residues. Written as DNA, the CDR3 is TGTGCCAGCAGCTCGATGGAGACCCAGTACTTC. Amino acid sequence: CASSSMETQYF.

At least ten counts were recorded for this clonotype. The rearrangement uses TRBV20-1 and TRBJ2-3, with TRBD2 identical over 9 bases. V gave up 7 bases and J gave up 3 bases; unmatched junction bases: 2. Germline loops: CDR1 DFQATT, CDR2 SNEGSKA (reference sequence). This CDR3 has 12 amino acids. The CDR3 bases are TGCAGTGAGGGACTAGCTACAGATACGCAGTATTTT. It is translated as CSEGLATDTQYF.

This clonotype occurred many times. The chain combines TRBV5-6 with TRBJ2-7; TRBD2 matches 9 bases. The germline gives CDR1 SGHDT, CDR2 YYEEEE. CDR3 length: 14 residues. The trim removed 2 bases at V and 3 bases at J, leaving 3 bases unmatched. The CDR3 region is CASSFVSGSYEQYF. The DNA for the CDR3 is TGTGCCAGCAGCTTTGTTAGCGGGAGCTACGAGCAGTACTTC. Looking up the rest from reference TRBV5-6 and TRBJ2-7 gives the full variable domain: DAGVTQSPTHLIKTRGQQVTLRCSPKSGHDTVSWYQQALGQGPQFIFQYYEEEERQRGNFPDRFSGHQFPNYSSELNVNALLLGDSALYLCASSFVSGSYEQYFGPGTRLTVT.

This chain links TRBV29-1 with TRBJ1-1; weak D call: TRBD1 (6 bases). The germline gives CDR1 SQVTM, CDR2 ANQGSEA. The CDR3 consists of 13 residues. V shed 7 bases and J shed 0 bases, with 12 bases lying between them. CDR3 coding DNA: TGCAGCGCCAAGGGACAACTGAACACTGAAGCTTTCTTT. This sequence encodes CSAKGQLNTEAFF.

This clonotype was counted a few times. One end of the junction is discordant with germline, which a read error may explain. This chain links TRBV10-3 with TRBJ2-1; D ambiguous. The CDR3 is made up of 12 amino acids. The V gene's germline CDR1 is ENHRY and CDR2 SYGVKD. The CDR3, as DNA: TGTGCCATCAGCCCATTGAACAATGGGCAGTTCTTC. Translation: CAISPLNNGQFF.

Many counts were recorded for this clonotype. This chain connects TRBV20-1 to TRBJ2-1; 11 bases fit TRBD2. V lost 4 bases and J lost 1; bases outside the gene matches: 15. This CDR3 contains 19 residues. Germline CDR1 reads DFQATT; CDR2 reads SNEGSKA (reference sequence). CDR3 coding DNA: TGCAGTGCTAATAGCGGGAGGGGATTATTTAGCCTTTCCTACAATGAGCAGTTCTTC. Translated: CSANSGRGLFSLSYNEQFF.

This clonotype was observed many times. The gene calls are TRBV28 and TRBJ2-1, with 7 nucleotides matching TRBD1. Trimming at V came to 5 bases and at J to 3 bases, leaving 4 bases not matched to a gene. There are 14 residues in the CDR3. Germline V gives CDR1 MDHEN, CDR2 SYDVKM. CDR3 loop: CASSPGTDYNEQFF. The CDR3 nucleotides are TGTGCCAGCAGTCCCGGGACAGACTACAATGAGCAGTTCTTC.

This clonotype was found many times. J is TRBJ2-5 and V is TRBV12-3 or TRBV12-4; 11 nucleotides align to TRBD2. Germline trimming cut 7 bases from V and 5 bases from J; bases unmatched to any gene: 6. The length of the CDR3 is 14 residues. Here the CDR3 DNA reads TGTGCCAGCACCCTAGCGGGAGGTATGGAGACCCAGTACTTC. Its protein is CASTLAGGMETQYF.

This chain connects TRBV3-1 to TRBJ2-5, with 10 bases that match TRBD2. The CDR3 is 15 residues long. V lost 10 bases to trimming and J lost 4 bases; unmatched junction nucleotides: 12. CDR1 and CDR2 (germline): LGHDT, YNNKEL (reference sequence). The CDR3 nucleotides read TGTGCCACCGGAAAACTAGCGGGATTTGGAGAGACCCAGTACTTC. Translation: CATGKLAGFGETQYF.

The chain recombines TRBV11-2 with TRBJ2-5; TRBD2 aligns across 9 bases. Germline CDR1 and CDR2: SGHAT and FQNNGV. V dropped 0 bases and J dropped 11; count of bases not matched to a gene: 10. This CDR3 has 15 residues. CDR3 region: CASSLDQGTSMEQYF. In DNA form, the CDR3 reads TGTGCCAGCAGCTTAGATCAAGGGACTAGCATGGAGCAGTACTTC.

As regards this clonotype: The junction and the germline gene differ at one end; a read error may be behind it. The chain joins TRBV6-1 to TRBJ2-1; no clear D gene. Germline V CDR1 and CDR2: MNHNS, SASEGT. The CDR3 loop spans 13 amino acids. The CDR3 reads CALFGSSYSEQFF. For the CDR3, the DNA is TGTGCCCTGTTTGGAAGCTCCTACAGTGAGCAGTTCTTC.

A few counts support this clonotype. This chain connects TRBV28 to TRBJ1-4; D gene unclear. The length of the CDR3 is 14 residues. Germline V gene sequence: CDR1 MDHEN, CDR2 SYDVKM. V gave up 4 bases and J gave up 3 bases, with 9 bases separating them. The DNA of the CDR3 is TGTGCCAGCAGTTCCATGGGCCCTAATGAAAAACTGTTTTTT. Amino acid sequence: CASSSMGPNEKLFF.

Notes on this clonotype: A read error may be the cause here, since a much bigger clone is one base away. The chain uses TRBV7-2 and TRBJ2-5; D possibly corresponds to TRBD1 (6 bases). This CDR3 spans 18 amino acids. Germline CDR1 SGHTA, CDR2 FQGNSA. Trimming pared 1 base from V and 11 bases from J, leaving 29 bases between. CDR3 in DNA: TGTGCCAGCAGCTTAGGGCCTACCGGTTGGGTGGGGGACAATGAGCAGTACTTC. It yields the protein CASSLGPTGWVGDNEQYF.

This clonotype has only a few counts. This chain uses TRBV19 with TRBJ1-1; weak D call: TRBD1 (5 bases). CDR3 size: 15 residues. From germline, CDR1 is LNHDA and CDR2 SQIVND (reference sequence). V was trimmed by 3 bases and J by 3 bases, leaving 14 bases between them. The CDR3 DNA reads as TGTGCCAGTAGTATCCGACAGAGTGGGGACACTGAAGCTTTCTTT. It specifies CASSIRQSGDTEAFF.

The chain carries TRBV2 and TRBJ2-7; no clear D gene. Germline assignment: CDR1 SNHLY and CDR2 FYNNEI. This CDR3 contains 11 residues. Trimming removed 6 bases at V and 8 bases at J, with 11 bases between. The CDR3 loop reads CASSQGSQQYF. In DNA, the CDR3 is TGTGCCAGCAGCCAAGGCTCGCAGCAGTACTTC.

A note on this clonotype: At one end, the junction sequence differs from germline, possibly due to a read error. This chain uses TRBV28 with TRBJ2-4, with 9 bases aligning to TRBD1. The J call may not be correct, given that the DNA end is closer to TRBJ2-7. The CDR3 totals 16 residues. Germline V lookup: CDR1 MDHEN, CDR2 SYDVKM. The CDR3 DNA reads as TGTACCAGCAGTTTCAAACGGACAGGGGCTGGGTACGAGCAGTACTTC. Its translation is CTSSFKRTGAGYEQYF.

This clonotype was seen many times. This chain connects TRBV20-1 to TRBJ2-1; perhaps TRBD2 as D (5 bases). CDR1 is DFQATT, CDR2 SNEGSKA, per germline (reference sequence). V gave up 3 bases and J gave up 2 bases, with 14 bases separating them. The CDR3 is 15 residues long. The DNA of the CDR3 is TGCAGTGCTAGTGAGGCGGGTTCCGCCTACAATGAGCAGTTCTTC. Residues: CSASEAGSAYNEQFF.